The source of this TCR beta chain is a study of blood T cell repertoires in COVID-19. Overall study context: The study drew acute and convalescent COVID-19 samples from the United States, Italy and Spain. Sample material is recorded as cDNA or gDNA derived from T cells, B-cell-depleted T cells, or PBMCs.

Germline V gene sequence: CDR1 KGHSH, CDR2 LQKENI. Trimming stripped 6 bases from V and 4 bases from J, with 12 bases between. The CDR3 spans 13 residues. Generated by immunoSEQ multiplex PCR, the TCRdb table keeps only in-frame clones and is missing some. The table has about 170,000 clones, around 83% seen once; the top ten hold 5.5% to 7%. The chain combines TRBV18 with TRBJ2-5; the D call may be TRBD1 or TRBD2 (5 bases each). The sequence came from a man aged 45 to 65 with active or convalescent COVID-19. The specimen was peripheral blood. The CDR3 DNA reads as TGTGCCAGCTCGCCAGGGAGACGAGAGACCCAGTACTTC. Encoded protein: CASSPGRRETQYF. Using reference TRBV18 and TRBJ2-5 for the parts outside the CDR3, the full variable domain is NAGVMQNPRHLVRRRGQEARLRCSPMKGHSHVYWYRQLPEEGLKFMVYLQKENIIDESGMPKERFSAEFPKEGPSILRIQQVVRGDSAAYFCASSPGRRETQYFGPGTRLLVL.